Listed here are 6 T cell receptor beta chains from one sample, sequenced in a study of vaccination and CD4 T cells after COVID-19. Their antigens are not known. Treatment noted: roughly ten-day PBMC culture with coronavirus spike peptide pools or control peptides (ViraFEST assay). With the Oncomine TCR Beta short-read assay, DNA from cultured CD4+ T cells was sequenced. MiXCR was run by TCRdb on the PCR reads, yielding one entry per CDR3 protein. The repertoire holds 12,000 or so distinct CDR3 sequences, with roughly three fifths as singletons. The specimen sequenced was CD4+ T cells from blood, cultured in vitro. The receptor set was obtained from a human donor who had recovered from COVID-19.

The chain has TRBV25-1 and TRBJ2-7; D may correspond to TRBD1 or TRBD2 (5 bases each). The germline CDR1 and CDR2 sequences are MGHDK and SYGVNS. CDR3 length: 15 residues. Trimming removed 3 bases at V and 4 bases at J, with 16 bases between. CDR3 coding DNA: TGTGCCAGCAGTGATCAGGGAGACAAACCGTACGAGCAGTACTTC. Translated: CASSDQGDKPYEQYF.

The rearrangement links TRBV20-1 to TRBJ1-1, with D perhaps TRBD1 (5 bases). Germline V lookup: CDR1 DFQATT, CDR2 SNEGSKA (reference sequence). The CDR3 is made up of 16 amino acids. Trimming took off 2 bases at V and 1 base at J, with 17 bases between the two ends. This CDR3 is CSARPHQTATNTEAFF. The CDR3 nucleotides are TGCAGTGCTAGACCCCACCAGACAGCGACGAACACTGAAGCTTTCTTT.

This chain connects TRBV10-3 to TRBJ2-5, with TRBD2 identical over 10 bases. The CDR3 is 13 amino acids. Germline V CDR1 and CDR2: ENHRY, SYGVKD. With V trimmed by 5 bases and J by 4 bases, 1 base remained unmatched. This chain's CDR3 is CAISRLAGETQYF. The DNA for the CDR3 is TGTGCCATCAGTAGACTAGCGGGAGAGACCCAGTACTTC.

V is TRBV4-1 and J is TRBJ2-5; 10 bases match TRBD2. The CDR3 runs 17 residues. V shed 0 bases and J 4 bases; nucleotides not matched to a gene: 8. CDR1 and CDR2 (germline): MGHRA, YSYEKL. The CDR3 DNA follows: TGCGCCAGCAGCCAAGAAGGGGTAGCGGGAGGCAGAGAGACCCAGTACTTC. Translated: CASSQEGVAGGRETQYF.

This sequence joins TRBV20-1 and TRBJ2-3; D may be TRBD1 (5 bases). The length of the CDR3 is 13 residues. Germline V lookup: CDR1 DFQATT, CDR2 SNEGSKA (reference sequence). Deletions cut 7 bases from V and 5 bases from J, with 16 bases between. CDR3: CSVRPQGGDTQYF. The DNA of the CDR3 is TGCAGTGTTAGGCCCCAGGGCGGAGATACGCAGTATTTT.

This clonotype was seen once. The genes are TRBV4-2 and TRBJ2-7; TRBD1 agrees at 7 bases. CDR3 length equals 18 residues. Germline CDR1 is LGHNA and CDR2 is YNFKEQ. Trimming at V came to 1 base and at J to 2 bases, leaving 14 bases not matched to a gene. CDR3 bases: TGTGCCAGCAGCCAAGGGTCAAAATACAGGGGCTTCACCTACGAGCAGTACTTC. Its protein is CASSQGSKYRGFTYEQYF.